Listed below are T cell receptor beta chains from one sample, sequenced in a study of blood T cells in healthy people across ages. One entry per CDR3 protein results from TCRdb running MiXCR on the 5' RACE reads. Among approximately 1.5 million distinct CDR3 sequences listed, around 35% were seen once. Sequencing was performed on blood. These receptors were collected from a woman in her twenties or thirties in good health. CDR3s include the opening cysteine and the closing phenylalanine or tryptophan. D genes are given only for firm matches. Size is omitted from some rows. Given values are once, few, many or a class for expanded clones.

abundance	j_gene	d_gene	v_gene	CDR3aa	CDR3nt
few	TRBJ2-7	-	TRBV20-1	CSAVPWSGSGPYEQYF	TGCAGTGCCGTACCATGGTCAGGATCGGGTCCCTACGAGCAGTACTTC
once	TRBJ1-1	-	TRBV10-1	CASSEGPGTEAFF	TGCGCCAGCAGTGAGGGTCCGGGCACTGAAGCTTTCTTT
-	TRBJ1-6	TRBD1	TRBV14	CASSQAEGATLHF	TGTGCCAGCAGCCAAGCCGAGGGGGCAACCCTCCACTTT
many	TRBJ1-2	-	TRBV4-2	CASSQENGGQGRGYTF	TGTGCCAGCAGCCAAGAGAATGGGGGGCAGGGGAGAGGCTACACCTTC
-	TRBJ1-5	-	TRBV4-1	CASSQEPLGGLAIGVAQHF	TGCGCCAGCAGCCAAGAACCCCTCGGGGGGCTAGCAATTGGGGTGGCCCAGCATTTT
-	TRBJ2-7	-	TRBV7-8	CASKGTTSSYEQYF	TGTGCCAGCAAGGGAACCACCTCATCCTACGAGCAGTACTTC
few	TRBJ1-1	-	TRBV6-1	CASSASAGWGLNTEAFF	TGTGCCAGCAGTGCGTCGGCCGGGTGGGGGTTGAACACTGAAGCTTTCTTT
-	TRBJ2-1	-	TRBV3-1	CASSSLGEQFF	TGTGCCAGCAGTTCTTTGGGCGAGCAGTTCTTC
-	TRBJ1-2	-	TRBV20-1	CSALRGSYGYTF	TGCAGTGCCCTACGGGGGAGCTATGGCTACACCTTC
-	TRBJ1-6	-	TRBV5-1	CASSPLPGVYDSPLHF	TGCGCCAGCAGCCCCCTCCCGGGGGTTTATGATTCACCCCTCCACTTT
few	TRBJ2-7	-	TRBV13	CASSLGPGRGEQYF	TGTGCCAGCAGCTTAGGTCCCGGGCGCGGCGAGCAGTACTTC
-	TRBJ2-5	TRBD2	TRBV10-3	CAVSELSSGGNEQYF	TGTGCCGTCAGTGAGCTTTCTAGCGGGGGGAATGAGCAGTACTTC
many	TRBJ2-5	-	TRBV29-1	CSARLNQETQYF	TGCAGCGCTCGACTAAACCAAGAGACCCAGTACTTC
-	TRBJ2-7	-	TRBV2	CASSPLRGLYEQYF	TGTGCCAGCAGTCCGTTACGGGGACTCTACGAGCAGTACTTC
many	TRBJ2-1	-	TRBV29-1	CSVTGLEQFF	TGCAGCGTTACAGGGCTCGAGCAGTTCTTC
-	TRBJ2-1	TRBD2	TRBV4-2	CASSPIGTSGGPSSYNEQFF	TGTGCCAGCAGCCCGATCGGGACTAGCGGGGGACCCAGCTCCTACAATGAGCAGTTCTTC
few	TRBJ2-3	TRBD2	TRBV4-1	CASSHGDEASGSMAQYF	TGCGCCAGCAGCCATGGGGATGAGGCTAGCGGGAGTATGGCGCAGTATTTT
-	TRBJ2-5	-	TRBV4-1	CASRPGGGQGETQYF	TGCGCCAGCAGACCTGGGGGGGGGCAAGGGGAGACCCAGTACTTC
-	TRBJ2-5	-	TRBV6-6	CASSHRLEQTNQETQYF	TGTGCCAGCAGCCACCGTCTTGAACAGACTAACCAAGAGACCCAGTACTTC
few	TRBJ2-6	-	TRBV7-9	CASSFYRTSLYYANVLTF	TGTGCCAGCAGCTTTTACAGGACATCCCTCTATTACGCCAACGTCCTGACTTTC
few	TRBJ2-5	-	TRBV20-1	CSASPTRRLKETQYF	TGCAGTGCTAGCCCCACTCGACGGTTGAAGGAGACCCAGTACTTC
many	TRBJ2-7	-	TRBV4-2	CASSRGQSNEQYF	TGTGCCAGCAGCCGCGGACAGTCCAACGAGCAGTACTTC
-	TRBJ2-1	TRBD2	TRBV5-1	CASSLPLAGVYNEQFF	TGCGCCAGCAGCCTACCACTAGCGGGGGTTTACAATGAGCAGTTCTTC
-	TRBJ2-2	-	TRBV2	CASSAGATELFF	TGTGCCAGCAGTGCGGGGGCGACGGAGCTGTTTTTT
-	TRBJ1-1	-	TRBV3-1	CASSQEEGAGGNTEAFF	TGTGCCAGCAGCCAAGAAGAGGGCGCCGGGGGAAACACTGAAGCTTTCTTT
few	TRBJ2-5	TRBD2	TRBV2	CASSAPGGAAQTQYF	TGTGCCAGCAGTGCCCCGGGGGGGGCCGCTCAGACCCAGTACTTC
-	TRBJ1-5	-	TRBV16	CASSQWGENQPQHF	TGTGCCAGCAGCCAATGGGGGGAAAATCAGCCCCAGCATTTT